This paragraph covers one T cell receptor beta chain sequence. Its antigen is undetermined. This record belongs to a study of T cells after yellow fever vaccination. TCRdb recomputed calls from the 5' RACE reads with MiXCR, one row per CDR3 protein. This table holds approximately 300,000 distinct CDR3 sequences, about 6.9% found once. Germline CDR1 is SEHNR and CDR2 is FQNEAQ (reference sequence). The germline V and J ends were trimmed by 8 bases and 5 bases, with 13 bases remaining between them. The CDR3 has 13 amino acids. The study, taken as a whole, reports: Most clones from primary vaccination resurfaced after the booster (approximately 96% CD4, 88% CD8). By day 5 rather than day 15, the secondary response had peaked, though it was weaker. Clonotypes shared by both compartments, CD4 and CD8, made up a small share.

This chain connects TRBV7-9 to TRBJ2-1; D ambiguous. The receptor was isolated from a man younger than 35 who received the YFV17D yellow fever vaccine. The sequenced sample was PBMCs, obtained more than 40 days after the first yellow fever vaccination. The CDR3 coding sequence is TGTGCCAGCCGTCCAGCGCCCAACAATGAGCAGTTCTTC. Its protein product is CASRPAPNNEQFF.